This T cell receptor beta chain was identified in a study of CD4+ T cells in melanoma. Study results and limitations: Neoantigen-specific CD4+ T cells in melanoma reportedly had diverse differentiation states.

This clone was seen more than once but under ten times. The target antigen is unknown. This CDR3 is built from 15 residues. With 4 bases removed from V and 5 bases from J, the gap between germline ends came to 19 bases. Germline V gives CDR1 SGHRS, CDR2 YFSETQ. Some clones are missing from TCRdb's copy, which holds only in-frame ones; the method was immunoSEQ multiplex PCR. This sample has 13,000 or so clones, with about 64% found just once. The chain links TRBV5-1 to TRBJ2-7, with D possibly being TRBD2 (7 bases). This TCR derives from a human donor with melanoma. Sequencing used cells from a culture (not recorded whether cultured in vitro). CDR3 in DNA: TGCGCCAGCAGCGATCCCGGAGGGGGGGCCCACGAGCAGTACTTC. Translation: CASSDPGGGAHEQYF.